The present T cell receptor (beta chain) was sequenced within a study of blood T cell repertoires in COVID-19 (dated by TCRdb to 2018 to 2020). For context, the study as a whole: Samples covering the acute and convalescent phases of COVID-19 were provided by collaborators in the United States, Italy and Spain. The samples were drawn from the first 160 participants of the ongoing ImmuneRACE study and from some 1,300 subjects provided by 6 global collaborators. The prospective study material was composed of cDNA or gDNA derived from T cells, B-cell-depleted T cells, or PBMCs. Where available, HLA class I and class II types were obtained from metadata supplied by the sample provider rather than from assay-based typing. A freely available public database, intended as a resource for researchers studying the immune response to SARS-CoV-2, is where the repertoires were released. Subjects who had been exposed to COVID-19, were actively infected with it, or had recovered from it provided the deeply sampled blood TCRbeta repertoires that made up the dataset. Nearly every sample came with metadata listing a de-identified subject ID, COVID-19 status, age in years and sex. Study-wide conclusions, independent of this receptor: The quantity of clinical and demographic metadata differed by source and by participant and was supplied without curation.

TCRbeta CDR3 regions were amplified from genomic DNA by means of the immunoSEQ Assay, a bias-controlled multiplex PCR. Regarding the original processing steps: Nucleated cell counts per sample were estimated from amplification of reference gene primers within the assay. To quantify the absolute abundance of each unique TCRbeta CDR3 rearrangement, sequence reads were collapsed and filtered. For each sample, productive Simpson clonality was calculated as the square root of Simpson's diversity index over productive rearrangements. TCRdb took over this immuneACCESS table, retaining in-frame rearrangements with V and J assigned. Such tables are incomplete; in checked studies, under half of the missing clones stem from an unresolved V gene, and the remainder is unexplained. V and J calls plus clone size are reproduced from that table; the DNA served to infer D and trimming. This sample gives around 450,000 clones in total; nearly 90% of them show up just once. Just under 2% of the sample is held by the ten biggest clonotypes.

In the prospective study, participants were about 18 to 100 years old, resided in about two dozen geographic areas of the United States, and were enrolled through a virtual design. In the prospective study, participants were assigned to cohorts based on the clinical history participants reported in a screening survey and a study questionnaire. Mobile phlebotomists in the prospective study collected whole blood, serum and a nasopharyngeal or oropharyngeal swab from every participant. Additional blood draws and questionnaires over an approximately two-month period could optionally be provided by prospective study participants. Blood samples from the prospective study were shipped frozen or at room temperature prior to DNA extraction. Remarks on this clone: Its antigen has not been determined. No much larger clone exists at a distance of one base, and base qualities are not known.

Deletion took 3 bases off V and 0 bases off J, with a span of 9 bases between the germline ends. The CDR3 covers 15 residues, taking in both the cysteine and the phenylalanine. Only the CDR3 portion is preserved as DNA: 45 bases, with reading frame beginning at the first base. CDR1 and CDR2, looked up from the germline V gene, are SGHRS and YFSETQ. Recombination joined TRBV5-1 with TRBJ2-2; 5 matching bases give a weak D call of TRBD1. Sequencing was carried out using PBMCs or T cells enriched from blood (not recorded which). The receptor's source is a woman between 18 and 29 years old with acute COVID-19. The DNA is TGCGCCAGCAGCTACAGGTCCACGAACACCGGGGAGCTGTTTTTT. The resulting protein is CASSYRSTNTGELFF.